This TCR beta chain was identified in a study of blood T cell repertoires in COVID-19. In the study's own analysis: Estimation of nucleated cell counts was performed using reference gene primer amplification. Clones were sequenced by immunoSEQ multiplex PCR, and TCRdb holds only the in-frame ones, with some missing. That table supplies the V and J calls and clone size; D and trimming were determined from the DNA. The sample shows approximately 290,000 clones, over 75% of them seen only once. The CDR3 covers 17 residues. CDR1 and CDR2 from the germline V gene are SGDLS and YYNGEE. V shed 2 bases, J shed 6 bases, and the junction held 13 bases outside the gene matches.

The chain uses TRBV9 and TRBJ2-1; TRBD2 aligns across 8 bases. The sequenced material came from PBMCs or T cells enriched from blood (not recorded which). The source is a woman aged 25 to 39 who had recovered from COVID-19. Here the CDR3 DNA reads TGTGCCAGCAGCGTCGCTACCGGGACTAGGGTCGGCAATGAGCAGTTCTTC. Amino acid sequence: CASSVATGTRVGNEQFF.